This passage covers 5 T cell receptor beta chains from one sample sequenced in a study of beta chain features in type 1 diabetes. Whole-study results and caveats: When Type 1 diabetes patients were examined, their TCRB CDR3s proved moderately but significantly shorter in all four CD4+ subsets.

No antigen has been identified for these receptors. Reverse transcribing all isolated RNA meant expressed TCRB transcripts were sequenced. Method: immunoSEQ multiplex PCR; TCRdb's copy keeps in-frame clones and lacks some. Here the sample spans under 300,000 clones, 20% being singletons. Sequencing used naive CD4+ T cells from blood. The source is a woman aged 40 to 50 with type 1 diabetes.

The chain links TRBV6-5 to TRBJ2-4; weak D call: TRBD2 (5 bases). The germline V gene has CDR1 MNHEY and CDR2 SVGAGI. The CDR3 is made up of 15 amino acids. V lost 6 bases and J 0 bases, leaving 12 bases between the germline ends. Here the CDR3 reads CASSSPGGAKNIQYF. As DNA, the CDR3 is TGTGCCAGCAGCTCCCCCGGAGGAGCCAAAAACATTCAGTACTTC.

Only a few counts were recorded for this clone. The rearrangement joins TRBV25-1 to TRBJ1-6; D not resolved. Germline V gene lookup returns CDR1 MGHDK and CDR2 SYGVNS. The V and J ends lost 6 bases and 0 bases respectively, with 15 bases between them. The CDR3 extends over 17 amino acids. In DNA, the CDR3 is TGTGCCAGCAGCCAAGACAAAACCCGCTCCTATAATTCACCCCTCCACTTT. Its protein product is CASSQDKTRSYNSPLHF.

This clone was found a few times. The V and J genes are TRBV7-9 and TRBJ1-2, with TRBD1 identical over 9 bases. V shed 5 bases and J 8 bases; nucleotides not matched to a gene: 6. Germline CDR1 is SEHNR and CDR2 is FQNEAQ (reference sequence). The CDR3 sequence is 13 residues long. CDR3 residues: CASSPDRGIGYTF. The CDR3 nucleotides are TGTGCCAGCAGCCCGGACAGGGGAATAGGCTACACCTTC.

This clone showed up just a few times. V and J are TRBV7-9 and TRBJ1-1; D possibly corresponds to TRBD1 (6 bases). Germline V gene lookup returns CDR1 SEHNR and CDR2 FQNEAQ (reference sequence). V lost 4 bases and J lost 8, with 8 bases in between. This CDR3 has 11 amino acids. Here the CDR3 reads CASSSTGEAFF. CDR3 in DNA: TGTGCCAGCAGCTCGACAGGAGAAGCTTTCTTT.

This rearrangement joins TRBV9 to TRBJ2-5; 8 bases fit TRBD1. Germline CDR1 is SGDLS and CDR2 is YYNGEE. This CDR3 region has 18 residues. Trimming cost V 4 bases and J 0 bases; bases outside gene matches: 14. The CDR3 protein is CASSPPLSGQGDQETQYF. The CDR3 DNA sequence: TGTGCCAGCAGCCCTCCCTTAAGTGGACAGGGCGACCAAGAGACCCAGTACTTC.